Listed below are T cell receptor beta chains from one sample, sequenced in a study of response to subunit inactivated influenza vaccine. TCRdb re-called the RT-PCR reads with MiXCR, one entry per CDR3 protein. The sample records some 600,000 distinct CDR3 sequences, about 15% being singletons. The sample consisted of PBMCs from blood, taken 14 to 15 days before vaccination. These receptors originate from a man aged 50 or older who received an inactivated influenza vaccine. Each CDR3 is given with its conserved first and last residue. A D gene is named only where the DNA matches it firmly.

TRBV27	TRBJ1-1	-	CASSFSAQTEAFF
TRBV6-2/TRBV6-3	TRBJ1-1	-	CASSQLFWTVMNTEAFF
TRBV6-1	TRBJ1-2	-	CASSQTRGGNYGYTF
TRBV20-1	TRBJ2-1	-	CSASPGVYNEQFF
TRBV7-9	TRBJ1-1	-	CASRTGNTEAFF
TRBV10-2	TRBJ1-1	-	CASIWGLGTEAFF
TRBV7-2	TRBJ1-3	-	CASRRTDSGNTIYF
TRBV27	TRBJ2-7	TRBD1	CASSIIGQGTVKVQYF
TRBV5-1	TRBJ1-2	-	CASSAEGRSDGYTF
TRBV20-1	TRBJ1-2	-	CSARVPLGPNYGYTF
TRBV20-1	TRBJ2-3	TRBD2	CSARDRVSGGPTDTQYF
TRBV20-1	TRBJ2-1	TRBD2	CSARWTSGMDNEQFF
TRBV12-3/TRBV12-4	TRBJ2-2	-	CASSLVPLNTGELFF
TRBV6-1	TRBJ1-1	-	CASRATGLNTEAFF
TRBV6-5	TRBJ2-7	TRBD1	CASSYSTGDAPREQYF
TRBV5-1	TRBJ2-1	TRBD2	CASSQTSGRADEQFF
TRBV7-6	TRBJ2-5	TRBD1	CASSFGQGLYQETQYF
TRBV5-6	TRBJ2-1	-	CASSLWVHNEQFF
TRBV28	TRBJ1-2	TRBD1	CASIPLTGGGGYTF
TRBV5-6	TRBJ2-1	TRBD1	CASSRDSYNEQFF
TRBV6-5	TRBJ2-5	TRBD2	CASSYHLRTSGRVNQYF
TRBV7-2	TRBJ1-1	-	CASSLGRMAFF
TRBV30	TRBJ2-2	TRBD2	CAWTGLAGGSGELFF
TRBV9	TRBJ2-1	TRBD2	CASSGLAGGENNEQFF
TRBV10-3	TRBJ2-6	-	CAISDGVSGANVLTF
TRBV5-1	TRBJ1-1	-	CASSLEGAQTEAFF
TRBV4-3	TRBJ2-7	TRBD2	CASSQMTLAGGTEQYF
TRBV12-3/TRBV12-4	TRBJ1-1	TRBD1	CASSLGWTGVEAFF
TRBV20-1	TRBJ2-5	-	CSAAGISLETQYF
TRBV20-1	TRBJ2-7	-	CSASKPGTYEQYF
TRBV2	TRBJ2-1	TRBD2	CASSYGTSGNEQFF
TRBV6-2/TRBV6-3	TRBJ2-5	-	CASSYSGPRRETQYF
TRBV6-2/TRBV6-3	TRBJ2-1	-	CASSYPDEQFF
TRBV2	TRBJ2-7	TRBD1	CASRTGPYSYEQYF
TRBV11-2	TRBJ2-3	-	CASSLNGFRGMGGTDTQYF
TRBV4-2	TRBJ2-7	-	CASSQDTVSYEQYF
TRBV5-1	TRBJ2-7	-	CASSPQLGGRFYEQYF
TRBV12-3/TRBV12-4	TRBJ2-5	TRBD2	CASSFGAGEYEQETQYF
TRBV19	TRBJ2-1	TRBD2	CASSPRGTSALSSYNEQFF
TRBV7-2	TRBJ1-5	-	CASSLDRGSGQPQHF
TRBV11-2	TRBJ2-3	TRBD2	CASRFLPTLSGGAGDTQYF
TRBV4-3	TRBJ2-7	-	CASSQERNYEQYF
TRBV5-5	TRBJ2-7	TRBD1	CASSPLRGQVTYEQYF
TRBV29-1	TRBJ1-2	-	CSVWGSGGYTF
TRBV2	TRBJ2-5	-	CASSRLGSRAETQYF
TRBV4-1	TRBJ2-6	-	CASSQVYPGANVLTF
TRBV4-2	TRBJ2-3	-	CASSQALTGLNLGSTDTQYF
TRBV20-1	TRBJ1-1	TRBD1	CSAIRGTNTEAFF
TRBV3-1	TRBJ2-5	TRBD2	CASSQGLAGAFSKETQYF
TRBV7-7	TRBJ2-5	-	CASSFNGRETQYF
TRBV6-5	TRBJ2-4	-	CASSSYQKNIQYF
TRBV29-1	TRBJ2-7	TRBD1	CSVTTGGREQYF
TRBV3-1	TRBJ1-6	-	CASSQTLYNSPLHF
TRBV12-3/TRBV12-4	TRBJ1-5	-	CASSPWIENQPQHF
TRBV10-3	TRBJ2-1	-	CAIRGIREQFF
TRBV9	TRBJ1-6	-	CASSVGGWDSPLHF
TRBV6-5	TRBJ2-1	-	CASSYRWGDEQFF